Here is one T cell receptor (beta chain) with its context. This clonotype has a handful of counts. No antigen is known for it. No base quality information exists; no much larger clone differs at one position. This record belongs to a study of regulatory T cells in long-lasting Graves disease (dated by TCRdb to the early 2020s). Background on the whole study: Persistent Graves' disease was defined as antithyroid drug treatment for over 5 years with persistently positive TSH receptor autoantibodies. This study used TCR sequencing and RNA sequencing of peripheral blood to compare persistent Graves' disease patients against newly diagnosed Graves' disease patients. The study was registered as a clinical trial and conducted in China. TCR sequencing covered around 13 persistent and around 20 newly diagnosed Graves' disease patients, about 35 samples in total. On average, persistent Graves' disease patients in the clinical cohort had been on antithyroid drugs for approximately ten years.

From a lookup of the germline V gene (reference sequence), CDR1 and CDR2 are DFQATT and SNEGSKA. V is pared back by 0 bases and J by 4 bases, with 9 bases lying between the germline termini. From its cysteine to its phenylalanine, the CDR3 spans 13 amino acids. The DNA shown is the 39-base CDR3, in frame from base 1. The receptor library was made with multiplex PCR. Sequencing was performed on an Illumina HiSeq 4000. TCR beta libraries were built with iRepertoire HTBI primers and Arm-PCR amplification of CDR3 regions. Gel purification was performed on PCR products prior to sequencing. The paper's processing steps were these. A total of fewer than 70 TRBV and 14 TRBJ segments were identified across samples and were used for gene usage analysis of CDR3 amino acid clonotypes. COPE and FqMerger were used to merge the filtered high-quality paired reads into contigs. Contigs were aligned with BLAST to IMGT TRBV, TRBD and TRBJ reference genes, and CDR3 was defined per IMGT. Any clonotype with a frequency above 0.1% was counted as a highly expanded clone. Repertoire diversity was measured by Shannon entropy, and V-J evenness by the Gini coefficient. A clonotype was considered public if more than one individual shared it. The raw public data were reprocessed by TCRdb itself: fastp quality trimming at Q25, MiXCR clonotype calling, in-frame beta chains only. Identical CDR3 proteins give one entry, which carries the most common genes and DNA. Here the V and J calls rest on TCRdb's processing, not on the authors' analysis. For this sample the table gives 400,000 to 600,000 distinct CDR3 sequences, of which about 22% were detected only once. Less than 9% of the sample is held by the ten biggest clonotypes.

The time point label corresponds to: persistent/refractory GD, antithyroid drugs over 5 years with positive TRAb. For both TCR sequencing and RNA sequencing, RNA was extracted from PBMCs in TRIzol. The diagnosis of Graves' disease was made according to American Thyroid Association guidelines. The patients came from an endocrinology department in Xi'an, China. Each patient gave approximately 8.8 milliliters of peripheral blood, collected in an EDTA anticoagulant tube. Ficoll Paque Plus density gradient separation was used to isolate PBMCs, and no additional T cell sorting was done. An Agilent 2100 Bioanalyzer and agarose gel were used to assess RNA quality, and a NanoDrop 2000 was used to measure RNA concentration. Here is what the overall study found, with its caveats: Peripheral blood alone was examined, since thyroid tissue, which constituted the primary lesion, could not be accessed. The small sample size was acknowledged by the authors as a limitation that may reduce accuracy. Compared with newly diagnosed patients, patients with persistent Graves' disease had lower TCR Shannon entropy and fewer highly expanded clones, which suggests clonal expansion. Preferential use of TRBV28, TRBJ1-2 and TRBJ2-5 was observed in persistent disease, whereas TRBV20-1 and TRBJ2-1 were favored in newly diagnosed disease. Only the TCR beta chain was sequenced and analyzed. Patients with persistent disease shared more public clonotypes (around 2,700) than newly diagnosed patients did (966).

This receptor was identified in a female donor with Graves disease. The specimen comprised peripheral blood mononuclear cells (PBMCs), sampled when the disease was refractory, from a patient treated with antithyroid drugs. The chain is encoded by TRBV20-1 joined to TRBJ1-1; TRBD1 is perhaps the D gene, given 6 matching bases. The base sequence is TGCAGTGCTAGAGAGGGGGCCGGCACTGAAGCTTTCTTT. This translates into CSAREGAGTEAFF.